The text below deals with one T cell receptor beta chain. These data belong to a study of T cell changes during pregnancy in multiple sclerosis. Germline V CDR1 and CDR2: SGHRS, YFSETQ. The J segment lost 2 bases and the V segment lost 4 bases, leaving 8 bases of the junction unmatched. The CDR3 totals 17 residues. Generated by immunoSEQ multiplex PCR, the TCRdb table keeps only in-frame clones and is missing some. The table records fewer than 140,000 clones, approximately 90% of them present only once. This clonotype was sampled from a female donor with multiple sclerosis, enrolled in a pregnancy study. The input for sequencing was peripheral blood, taken after pregnancy. This chain joins TRBV5-1 and TRBJ2-6; 8 bases are a match to TRBD1. The CDR3: CASSLRDRWTGANVLTF. CDR3 nucleotides: TGCGCCAGCAGCCTAAGGGACAGGTGGACTGGGGCCAACGTCCTGACTTTC.